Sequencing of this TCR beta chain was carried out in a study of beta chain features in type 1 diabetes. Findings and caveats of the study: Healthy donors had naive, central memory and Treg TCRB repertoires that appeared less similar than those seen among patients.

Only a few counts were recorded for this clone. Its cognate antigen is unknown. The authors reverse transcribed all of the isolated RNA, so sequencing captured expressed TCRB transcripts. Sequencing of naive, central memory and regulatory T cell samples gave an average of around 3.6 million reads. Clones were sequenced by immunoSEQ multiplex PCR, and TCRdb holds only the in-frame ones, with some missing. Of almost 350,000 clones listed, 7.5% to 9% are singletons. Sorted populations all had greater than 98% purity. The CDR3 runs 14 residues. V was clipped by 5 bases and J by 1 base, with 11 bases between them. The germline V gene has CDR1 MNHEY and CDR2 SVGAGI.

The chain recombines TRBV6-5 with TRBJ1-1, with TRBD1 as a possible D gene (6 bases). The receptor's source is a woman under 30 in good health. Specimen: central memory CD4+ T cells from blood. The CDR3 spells CASSEWDTNTEAFF. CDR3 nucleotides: TGTGCCAGCAGTGAATGGGACACGAACACTGAAGCTTTCTTT.